The rows below give T cell receptor beta chains drawn from one sample of a study of blood T cells in healthy people across ages. TCRdb called the 5' RACE reads again in MiXCR, with one record for every CDR3 protein. The data hold around 1,000,000 distinct CDR3 sequences, with more than 30% observed a single time. Input material: blood. The receptors here all came from a young man in good health. The conserved cysteine and the conserved F or W are not part of the CDR3 here. A D gene is named only where the DNA matches it firmly.

>TRBD2|14|TRBJ2-2|TRBV20-1
SATSDGGAGTGELF
>.|10|TRBJ1-5|TRBV12-3/TRBV12-4
ASKKGDQPQH
>.|12|TRBJ1-2|TRBV20-1
SARMQGSLSGYT
>.|12|TRBJ1-1|TRBV6-2/TRBV6-3
ASSYGTENTEAF
>.|16|TRBJ1-5|TRBV6-2/TRBV6-3
ASSRTANLSYSNQPQH
>TRBD1|12|TRBJ2-5|TRBV20-1
SARGGDRDNEQY
>.|12|TRBJ1-5|TRBV12-3/TRBV12-4
ASNLGSANQPQH
>.|12|TRBJ1-6|TRBV7-9
ASSSPGGYSPLH
>TRBD1|13|TRBJ2-1|TRBV6-6
ASRQGAGRYNEQF
>TRBD1|14|TRBJ2-7|TRBV20-1
SARAPRTGGDYEQY
>.|18|TRBJ1-5|TRBV12-3/TRBV12-4
ASSSGEGDNVPYSNQPQH
>.|13|TRBJ2-2|TRBV10-3
AISESQGPTGELF
>TRBD2|14|TRBJ2-1|TRBV20-1
SARDFTSGGYNEQF
>.|14|TRBJ2-5|TRBV29-1
SVEPVGYGLPETQY
>.|9|TRBJ1-1|TRBV30
AWMPDTEAF
>.|14|TRBJ2-3|TRBV11-2
ASSLVGGTPTDTQY
>.|11|TRBJ1-5|TRBV6-1
ASSEAQGQPQH
>TRBD2|14|TRBJ2-3|TRBV10-3
AISEPLSGGTNTQY
>.|13|TRBJ1-2|TRBV29-1
SVPDLQGKGYGYT
>TRBD1|13|TRBJ1-4|TRBV5-6
ASSFYRGTNEKLF
>TRBD1|13|TRBJ1-1|TRBV6-2/TRBV6-3
ASSLKQGRGTEAF
>.|12|TRBJ2-3|TRBV6-2/TRBV6-3
ASSKYTAGDTQY
>TRBD2|15|TRBJ2-2|TRBV9
ASSGILAGGRTGELF
>TRBD2|16|TRBJ2-3|TRBV20-1
SARDSGRVAGYTDTQY
>TRBD2|11|TRBJ2-1|TRBV20-1
SARTSGDNEQF
>.|12|TRBJ1-2|TRBV30
AWSVAGPNYGYT
>.|12|TRBJ1-1|TRBV4-3
ASSQDSGSDEAF
>.|12|TRBJ1-1|TRBV20-1
SARVAGMNTEAF
>.|13|TRBJ2-7|TRBV7-9
ASSSSGQRNNEQY
>.|11|TRBJ2-7|TRBV29-1
SVHRDSPYEQY
>.|10|TRBJ2-1|TRBV10-3
AISDTYNEQF
>.|13|TRBJ1-1|TRBV7-9
ASSFIKSANTEAF
>TRBD1|13|.|TRBV7-6
ASSSTDRGSYEQY
>.|15|TRBJ2-1|TRBV3-1
ASRRRSGLGSYNEQF
>TRBD2|12|TRBJ2-1|TRBV7-9
ASSFGAGEDEQF
>TRBD1|14|TRBJ1-1|TRBV10-3
AISEQPGQKNTEAF
>.|12|TRBJ1-5|TRBV6-5
ASSTGQFPQPQH
>.|12|TRBJ1-2|TRBV10-3
AISESFQTYGYT
>.|16|TRBJ1-5|TRBV20-1
SANSWAGGSQRNQPQH
>TRBD1|13|TRBJ1-2|TRBV9
ASSVEGTGRNGYT
>.|11|.|TRBV6-1
ASSETGTYEQY
>.|13|TRBJ2-1|TRBV7-3
ASSPDPGSYNEQF
>TRBD2|13|TRBJ2-7|TRBV6-2/TRBV6-3
ASTRASGGYNEQY
>.|12|TRBJ2-7|TRBV3-1
ASSQEPPSYEQY
>.|10|TRBJ2-3|TRBV5-1
ASSLDADTQY
>.|11|TRBJ2-5|TRBV3-1
ASSQVRSETQY
>.|11|TRBJ1-6|TRBV12-3/TRBV12-4
ASSLQRNSPLH